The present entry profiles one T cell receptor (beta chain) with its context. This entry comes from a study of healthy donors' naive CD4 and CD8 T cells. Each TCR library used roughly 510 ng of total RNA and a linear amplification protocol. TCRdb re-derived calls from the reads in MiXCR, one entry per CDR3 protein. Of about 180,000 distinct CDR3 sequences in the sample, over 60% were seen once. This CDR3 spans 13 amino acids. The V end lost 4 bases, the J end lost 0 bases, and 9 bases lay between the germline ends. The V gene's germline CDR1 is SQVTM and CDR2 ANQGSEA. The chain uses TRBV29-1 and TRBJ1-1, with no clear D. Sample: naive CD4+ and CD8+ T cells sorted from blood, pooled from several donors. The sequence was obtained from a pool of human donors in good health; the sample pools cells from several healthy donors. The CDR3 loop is CSVVRHLNTEAFF. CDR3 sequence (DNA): TGCAGCGTTGTACGGCATCTGAACACTGAAGCTTTCTTT.